This T cell receptor (beta chain) was profiled in a study of OX40 agonist ivuxolimab in advanced cancers. Looking at the study overall: Ivuxolimab, an agonist antibody against OX40 (CD134), was given to patients. The eligibility criteria allowed prior anti-PD-1, anti-PD-L1 or anti-CTLA-4 therapy, and 40% had some.

Some clones are missing from TCRdb's copy, which holds only in-frame ones; the method was immunoSEQ multiplex PCR. This sample has 80,000 to 100,000 clones, with 85% to 95% found just once. Whole-study findings and limits: In CD8+ T cells, expanded clones were on average more numerous than in CD4+.

With regard to this clone: What it recognizes is unknown.

Unmatched junction bases numbered 6, after V lost 5 bases and J lost 8 bases. CDR3 length: 13 amino acids. In germline, CDR1 is ENHRY, CDR2 SYGVKD. The receptor was isolated from an adult with an advanced solid tumor such as melanoma, head and neck, liver or kidney cancer. This material consisted of CD4+ or CD8+ T cells sorted from blood, taken in a trial of the OX40 agonist ivuxolimab. The rearrangement joins TRBV10-3 to TRBJ1-2, with 9 bases identical to TRBD1. The CDR3, as DNA: TGTGCCATCAGTAGCACAGGGGGCCGGGGCTACACCTTC. As protein: CAISSTGGRGYTF.